This TCR beta chain was sequenced for a study of metastatic and nonmetastatic thyroid tumors. Thyroid surgery had not been preceded by any treatment in any patient. Original handling: Across clinicopathological groups, CDR3 differences served as the basis for building a distant-metastasis classifier for papillary thyroid cancer. Through MiXCR, TCRdb re-clonotyped the PCR reads. TCRdb's processing, not the study's, gives the V and J calls here. This table has under 20,000 clones, over 15% appearing once. This clone was seen at least ten times. The sequence was obtained from a male donor with papillary thyroid cancer or a benign thyroid nodule (not recorded which). Some clones in this sample may be carry-over from other donors' samples. Material for sequencing was blood.

The CDR3 sequence is CSARLAGGSYNEQFF. In DNA, the CDR3 is TGCAGTGCTCGCCTAGCGGGAGGTTCCTACAATGAGCAGTTCTTC. This chain connects TRBV20-1 to TRBJ2-1; TRBD2 agrees at 11 bases. This CDR3 has 15 amino acids. The germline V gene has CDR1 DFQATT and CDR2 SNEGSKA (reference sequence). V was clipped by 5 bases and J by 1 base; unmatched bases: 4.